Reported below is one T cell receptor (beta chain). The CDR3 sequence is 15 residues long. The germline V gene encodes CDR1 SGHNT and CDR2 YYREEE (reference sequence). Trimming removed 0 bases from V and 3 bases from J; junction bases left unmatched: 5. This record comes from a study of blood T cell repertoires in COVID-19. As for the study in general: Some COVID-19 samples were acute and others convalescent; all came from the United States, Italy and Spain. Nucleic acid was either cDNA or gDNA, and it came from T cells, B-cell-depleted T cells, or PBMCs.

Per the study methods: How many nucleated cells were present was estimated from reference gene primer amplification. Using immunoSEQ multiplex PCR, the repertoire was profiled, and TCRdb retains in-frame clones only, with some absent. V and J calls and clone size are given by that table; D and trimming were obtained from the DNA. In the table there are 170,000 or so clones, roughly 84% of which are singletons. The rearrangement links TRBV5-4 to TRBJ2-5, with 7 bases aligning to TRBD2. The receptor comes from a man between 18 and 35 years old with active or convalescent COVID-19. Sequencing input: peripheral blood. CDR3 loop: CASSLGSSGKETQYF. CDR3 in DNA: TGTGCCAGCAGCTTGGGGTCTAGCGGAAAAGAGACCCAGTACTTC.